Below are 9 T cell receptor beta chains sequenced from a single sample in a study of blood T cells in healthy people across ages. Together with a sample-barcoded 5' primer, a J-beta primer mix was included in a second PCR lasting roughly 6 to 12 cycles. Using its own MiXCR run on the 5' RACE reads, TCRdb lists one record per CDR3 protein. This table has hundreds of thousands of distinct CDR3 sequences, roughly 58% appearing once. Sequences were obtained from blood. These TCRs come from a man in his sixties in good health.

This clonotype was picked up a small number of times. The rearrangement links TRBV3-1 to TRBJ2-5, with a weak D call TRBD1 (6 bases). With 1 base removed from V and 2 bases from J, the gap between germline ends came to 14 bases. The CDR3 totals 16 residues. Germline V CDR1 and CDR2: LGHDT, YNNKEL (reference sequence). DNA of the CDR3: TGTGCCAGCAGCCAAGGTACACAGGGAAGTCAAGAGACCCAGTACTTC. This sequence encodes CASSQGTQGSQETQYF.

V usage is TRBV14 and J usage is TRBJ2-1; 10 positions agree with TRBD1. The CDR3 has 17 residues. Losses at the gene ends were 3 bases for V and 9 bases for J; bases not matched to a gene: 14. Per germline, CDR1 SGHDN and CDR2 FVKESK. The CDR3 DNA sequence: TGTGCCAGCAGCCAGGTTGGACTGGACAGGGGGAGGCGTGAGCAGTTCTTC. This gives the protein CASSQVGLDRGRREQFF.

The chain joins TRBV20-1 to TRBJ2-7, with 10 bases lining up with TRBD1. The last part of the DNA fits TRBJ2-5 better; the J call may be wrong. Germline loops: CDR1 DFQATT, CDR2 SNEGSKA (reference sequence). The CDR3 contains 14 residues. In nucleotides, the CDR3 is TGCAGTGCTAGACCGGGACAGGGGTCAGAGACCCAGTACTTC. This codes for CSARPGQGSETQYF.

This clonotype has a handful of counts. The chain has TRBV20-1 and TRBJ1-2, with D possibly matching TRBD1 (5 bases). CDR1 and CDR2 from the germline V gene are DFQATT and SNEGSKA (reference sequence). Trimming left V 5 bases short and J 4 bases short, with 11 bases between. This CDR3 comprises 12 residues. The CDR3, as DNA: TGCAGTGCTCCCCGGGGCTCCTATGGCTACACCTTC. Protein: CSAPRGSYGYTF.

The chain has TRBV5-4 and TRBJ1-2, with unresolved D. CDR3 size: 14 residues. Trimming removed 3 bases from V and 0 bases from J, with 9 bases in between. Germline lookup yields CDR1 SGHNT and CDR2 YYREEE (reference sequence). The CDR3 here is CASSSAPANYGYTF. The DNA of the CDR3 is TGTGCCAGCAGCTCGGCACCAGCTAACTATGGCTACACCTTC.

V gene TRBV6-1 combines with J gene TRBJ2-5, with D possibly TRBD1 on 6 matching bases. The CDR3 loop spans 14 amino acids. V was shortened by 1 base and J by 6 bases, with 12 bases between the two germline ends. Germline V CDR1 and CDR2: MNHNS, SASEGT. CDR3 coding DNA: TGTGCCAGCAGTGAAGTGGCAGGGGTAAAGACCCAGTACTTC. Protein product: CASSEVAGVKTQYF.

This clonotype was counted only a few times. V is TRBV12-3 or TRBV12-4 and J is TRBJ2-1; 9 bases are a match to TRBD2. The ends lost 7 bases at V and 4 bases at J; junction bases unmatched: 11. This CDR3 is 16 amino acids long. The CDR3, as DNA: TGTGCCAGCACCCTCAGCGGGCGGGGGGGGTACAATGAGCAGTTCTTC. Translating it yields CASTLSGRGGYNEQFF.

The rearrangement uses TRBV7-9 and TRBJ1-2; 9 nucleotides line up with TRBD1. The CDR3 sequence is 16 residues long. Looked up from germline, CDR1 is SEHNR and CDR2 is FQNEAQ (reference sequence). Germline trimming cut 6 bases from V and 7 bases from J; bases unmatched to any gene: 15. CDR3: CASSRGRDRAGSGYTF. CDR3 DNA: TGTGCCAGCAGTCGAGGCCGGGACAGGGCCGGGAGTGGCTACACCTTC.

Remarks on this clonotype: The junction shows a germline mismatch at one end, possibly a read error. The V gene is TRBV28, the J gene TRBJ1-1; tentative D call: TRBD1 (6 bases). Germline assignment: CDR1 MDHEN and CDR2 SYDVKM. The CDR3 loop spans 14 amino acids. CDR3 loop: CTSSSDPLRTVAFF. The CDR3 DNA follows: TGTACCAGCAGTTCCGACCCCCTCCGGACAGTAGCTTTCTTT. Supplemented by reference TRBV28 and TRBJ1-1, the full variable domain reads DVKVTQSSRYLVKRTGEKVFLECVQDMDHENMFWYRQDPGLGLRLIYFSYDVKMKEKGDIPEGYSVSREKKERFSLILESASTNQTSMYLCTSSSDPLRTVAFFGQGTRLTVV.